This T cell receptor beta chain was identified during a study of cytomegalovirus exposure and HLA in healthy donors. Study background: The study placed over 65% of its approximately 400 genotyped donors in the Caucasian-associated ancestry cluster. General observations from the study: When analyzed later, the rates of TCR association showed variation by HLA locus, with DRB1 the most and HLA-C the fewest. In an earlier analysis, about 87% or about 30%: the productive usage of most TCR beta V segments. A later analysis reportedly found fewer N-insertions in an Asian-associated ancestry cluster than the roughly 670-donor mean.

Turning to this clone: What it recognizes is unknown.

The PCR ran on 60 Vbeta and 13 Jbeta primers. TCRdb keeps only in-frame clones here, not all; method: immunoSEQ multiplex PCR. The sample includes approximately 140,000 clones, around 79% of them seen just once. V was clipped by 3 bases and J by 7 bases; unmatched bases: 2. Germline V CDR1 and CDR2: SNHLY, FYNNEI. The CDR3 is 13 residues long. The chain uses TRBV2 and TRBJ1-5; 8 bases line up with TRBD1. The sample was PBMCs. The sequence derives from a man aged 50-59 years in good health and CMV-seropositive. CDR3 DNA sequence: TGTGCCAGCAGTGAGGACAGGGAGCAGCCCCAGCATTTT. Its translation is CASSEDREQPQHF.